Given below is one T cell receptor beta chain in context. Its matching antigen is unknown. This entry comes from a study of shared clonotypes between healthy human individuals. As for the study in general: Aged 18 to 49, the donors were a couple of women and a few men. For every donor, three CD4 naive, three CD4 memory, two CD8 naive and one CD8 memory plates were used. Findings of the study overall: A handful of donors had roughly 5% of their naive CD4 clonotypes in common. Among the subsets, naive ones generally showed larger estimated richness than memory ones.

The assay was immunoSEQ multiplex PCR, and TCRdb's table has in-frame clones only and misses some. Here the sample spans about 600,000 clones, more than 95% being singletons. Material: naive CD4+ T cells sorted from blood. Noted subset: CD45RA+ positively selected. The TCR originated in a woman younger than 45 in good health.

The CDR3 bases are TGTGCCAGCAGCTTAGGGAAGACAGGCACTGGGGACGTCCTGACTTTC. Protein product: CASSLGKTGTGDVLTF. The J gene is TRBJ2-6, the V gene TRBV7-6; the D gene is possibly TRBD1 (6 bases). V lost 1 base, J lost 11 bases, and 18 bases lay in between. The CDR3 consists of 16 residues. Germline V gene data show CDR1 as SGHVS and CDR2 as FNYEAQ.